Listed below are T cell receptor beta chains from one sample, sequenced in a study of cytomegalovirus exposure and HLA in healthy donors. TCRdb keeps only in-frame clones here, not all; method: immunoSEQ multiplex PCR. The sample gives roughly 120,000 clones, roughly four fifths of which show up once; around 1.5% is in the top ten. Sequenced material: PBMCs. The receptors shown here come from a woman in her late teens or twenties in good health and CMV-seronegative. The CDR3 runs from the conserved cysteine through the conserved F or W. D genes are given only for firm matches. Clone size is stated in some rows and not others, as once, few, many or a class when expanded.

D gene	clone size	J gene	V gene	CDR3 DNA	CDR3 protein
TRBD2	NA	TRBJ2-7	TRBV9	TGTGCCAGCAGCGTAGCCGGGACTAGCGGCTACGAGCAGTACTTC	CASSVAGTSGYEQYF
NA	NA	TRBJ1-1	TRBV29-1	TGCAGCGTTGAATACAGGGCCAACACTGAAGCTTTCTTT	CSVEYRANTEAFF
TRBD2	NA	TRBJ2-2	TRBV5-1	TGCGCCAGCAGCAGCGGGACGGTCACCGGGGAGCTGTTTTTT	CASSSGTVTGELFF
NA	few	TRBJ2-7	TRBV19	TGTGCCAGTAGTATAGATAGGGGCGGCGCGCAGTACTTC	CASSIDRGGAQYF
NA	NA	TRBJ1-2	TRBV30	TGTGCCTGGAGTTCTCAGGCGGGGGGGCGGTATGGCTACACCTTC	CAWSSQAGGRYGYTF
NA	NA	TRBJ1-6	TRBV9	TGTGCCAGCAGCGTAGGAGCAGGGAACTCACCCCTCCACTTT	CASSVGAGNSPLHF
NA	NA	TRBJ1-3	TRBV2	TGTGCCAGCAGGCCTCAGGGGCCTGGAAACACCATATATTTT	CASRPQGPGNTIYF
NA	NA	TRBJ1-1	TRBV19	TGTGCCAGTAGTATACGGGGTTTAGACACTGAAGCTTTCTTT	CASSIRGLDTEAFF
TRBD2	NA	TRBJ2-5	TRBV5-1	TGCGCCAGCAGCTCGCCGGGACTAGACTCGAGGGAGCAGTACTTC	CASSSPGLDSREQYF
NA	NA	TRBJ1-1	TRBV18	TGTGCCAGCTCACCGCGGGACGCCGTTGAAGCTTTCTTT	CASSPRDAVEAFF
TRBD2	NA	TRBJ2-4	TRBV7-8	TGTGCCAGCAGCTTGGGGGCTAGCGGGGGGGCCAAAAACATTCAGTACTTC	CASSLGASGGAKNIQYF
NA	NA	TRBJ1-2	TRBV30	TGTGCCTGGTACGAACAGGGAGAAAACGGCTATGGCTACACCTTC	CAWYEQGENGYGYTF
NA	NA	TRBJ1-1	TRBV29-1	TGCAGCGTTGAAGATCGTGGAGGGAAGGCTGAAGCTTTCTTT	CSVEDRGGKAEAFF
NA	NA	TRBJ1-2	TRBV9	TGTGCCAGCAGCGTAGAGGACTCAAACTATGGCTACACCTTC	CASSVEDSNYGYTF
TRBD1	NA	TRBJ2-7	TRBV2	TGTGCCAGCAAGGGCTCCGGACAGGGTGTAACCTACGAGCAGTACTTC	CASKGSGQGVTYEQYF
TRBD2	NA	TRBJ2-1	TRBV30	TGTGCCTGGGAGGGACTAGCGGAGAACTACAATGAGCAGTTCTTC	CAWEGLAENYNEQFF
NA	NA	TRBJ1-2	TRBV25-1	TGTGCCAGCAGTTCGAGGGGGGGTGAGGGCTACACCTTC	CASSSRGGEGYTF
NA	NA	TRBJ1-4	TRBV6-5	TGTGCCAGCAGTTACCAAGGGCAGGGTGAAAAACTGTTTTTT	CASSYQGQGEKLFF
TRBD2	NA	TRBJ2-3	TRBV7-2	TGTGCCAGCAGCCAGAACCGGGGGGGCACAGATACGCAGTATTTT	CASSQNRGGTDTQYF
NA	NA	TRBJ2-7	TRBV12-5	TGTGCTAGCGCCGTCGGGGACAACTCCTACGAGCAGTACTTC	CASAVGDNSYEQYF
TRBD2	once	TRBJ2-7	TRBV7-8	TGTGCCAGCAGCTTAGTCGACGGGACTAGCGGGATCGAGCAGTACTTC	CASSLVDGTSGIEQYF
NA	NA	TRBJ1-6	TRBV30	TGTGCCTGGACCTACCAGGGAGGGAGCAATTCACCCCTCCACTTT	CAWTYQGGSNSPLHF
NA	few	TRBJ2-1	TRBV5-4	TGTGCCAGCAGCTTGGATCAGTACCGAGAGCAGTTCTTC	CASSLDQYREQFF
NA	NA	TRBJ1-2	TRBV6-1	TGTGCCAGCAGTGAAGAGAAAGGGACAAAAGGTAGAGGCTACACCTTC	CASSEEKGTKGRGYTF
NA	few	TRBJ1-4	TRBV27	TGTGCCAGCAGTTTATATGCGTGGGGGGATCAAAAACTGTTTTTT	CASSLYAWGDQKLFF
NA	NA	TRBJ2-7	TRBV7-2	TGTGCCAGCAGCTTAAGAGGCAGCCACTACGAGCAGTACTTC	CASSLRGSHYEQYF
NA	NA	TRBJ1-1	TRBV5-6	TGTGCCAGCAGCTTGATGAGGGAAAACACTGAAGCTTTCTTT	CASSLMRENTEAFF
NA	NA	TRBJ1-2	TRBV18	TGTGCCAGCTCACCACCCGTCTATGGCTACACCTTC	CASSPPVYGYTF
NA	NA	TRBJ1-1	TRBV7-2	TGTGCCAGCAGCTTTGACTGGGGGCTGGACACTGAAGCTTTCTTT	CASSFDWGLDTEAFF
NA	NA	TRBJ2-3	TRBV5-6	TGTGCCAGCAGCCCCGAGAGCACAGATACGCAGTATTTT	CASSPESTDTQYF
NA	NA	TRBJ1-3	TRBV20-1	TGCAGTGCTTCCACTGGAAACACCATATATTTT	CSASTGNTIYF
NA	NA	TRBJ2-7	TRBV18	TGTGCCAGCTCACCACCTTCCTCTCTTCGAGGCCACGAGCAGTACTTC	CASSPPSSLRGHEQYF
NA	few	TRBJ1-5	TRBV7-6	TGTGCCAGCAGCTTCCGGGAAAATCAGCCCCAGCATTTT	CASSFRENQPQHF
TRBD2	NA	TRBJ2-7	TRBV5-1	TGCGCCAGCAGATCCGGACTAGCGGGAGGGTACGAGCAGTACTTC	CASRSGLAGGYEQYF
TRBD2	once	TRBJ2-3	TRBV13	TGTGCCAGCAGCCCCGTCGGGACTAGCGGGAGAAAGACAGATACGCAGTATTTT	CASSPVGTSGRKTDTQYF
NA	NA	TRBJ1-2	TRBV7-9	TGTGCCAGCAGAGCGGGGTCCTTCGGCTACACCTTC	CASRAGSFGYTF
NA	few	TRBJ1-1	TRBV11-2	TGTGCCAGCAGCTTAGTGTGGCAGGGGGCTTTCTTT	CASSLVWQGAFF
TRBD1	NA	TRBJ2-4	TRBV9	TGTGCCAGCAGCGTAGGACAGGGGGACGTGGACATTCAGTACTTC	CASSVGQGDVDIQYF
NA	NA	TRBJ2-5	TRBV18	TGTGCCAGCTCACCACGGAGCTACGCGGGGGAGACCCAGTACTTC	CASSPRSYAGETQYF
NA	NA	TRBJ1-1	TRBV7-9	TGTGCCAGCAGCTCTGGCGGGGCGATGAACACTGAAGCTTTCTTT	CASSSGGAMNTEAFF
NA	NA	TRBJ2-3	TRBV10-3	TGTGCCATCAGTGAGTCGGAGGGACCCACAGATACGCAGTATTTT	CAISESEGPTDTQYF
NA	NA	TRBJ2-7	TRBV18	TGTGCCAGCTCACCGGGACACGGATTCTACGAGCAGTACTTC	CASSPGHGFYEQYF
NA	NA	TRBJ1-1	TRBV6-5	TGTGCCAGCAGTTACGGGCCGTCCTTTATGAACACTGAAGCTTTCTTT	CASSYGPSFMNTEAFF
NA	NA	TRBJ1-6	TRBV7-2	TGTGCCAGCAGCCCCTGGGGGCCCATGGGCAATTCACCCCTCCACTTT	CASSPWGPMGNSPLHF
TRBD2	once	TRBJ2-1	TRBV6-1	TGTGCCAGCAGTGCGCTAGCGGGGGGGCCGGGTGAGCAGTTCTTC	CASSALAGGPGEQFF
NA	NA	TRBJ2-7	TRBV11-2	TGTGCCAGCAGCGCGGGCCCGGGGAACGAGCAGTACTTC	CASSAGPGNEQYF
NA	NA	TRBJ2-1	TRBV19	TGTGCCAGTAGTATAGGCGGAGGGGGCACGAGCGATGAGCAGTTCTTC	CASSIGGGGTSDEQFF
TRBD1	NA	TRBJ1-2	TRBV18	TGTGCCAGCTCAACCGGGACAGGAAGGGACTATGGCTACACCTTC	CASSTGTGRDYGYTF
TRBD2	NA	TRBJ2-3	TRBV5-1	TGCGCCAGCAGCTCGGCCACTAGCGGGAGACCCAGAGCCACAGATACGCAGTATTTT	CASSSATSGRPRATDTQYF